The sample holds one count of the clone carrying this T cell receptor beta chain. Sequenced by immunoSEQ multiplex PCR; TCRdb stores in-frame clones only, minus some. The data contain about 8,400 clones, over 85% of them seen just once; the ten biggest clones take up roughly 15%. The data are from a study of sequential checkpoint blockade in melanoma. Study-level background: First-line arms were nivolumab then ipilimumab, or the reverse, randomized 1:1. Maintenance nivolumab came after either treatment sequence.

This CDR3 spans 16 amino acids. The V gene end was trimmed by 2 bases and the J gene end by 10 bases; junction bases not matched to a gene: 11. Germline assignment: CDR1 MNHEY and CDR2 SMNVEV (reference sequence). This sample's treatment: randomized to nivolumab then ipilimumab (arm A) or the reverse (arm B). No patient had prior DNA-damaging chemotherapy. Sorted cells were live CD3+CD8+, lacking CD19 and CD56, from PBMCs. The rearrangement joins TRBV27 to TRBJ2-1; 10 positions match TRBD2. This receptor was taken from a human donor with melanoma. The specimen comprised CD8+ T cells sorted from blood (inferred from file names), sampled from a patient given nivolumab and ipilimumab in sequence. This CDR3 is CASSLTRSGSGGEQFF. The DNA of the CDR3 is TGTGCCAGCAGTTTAACCCGAAGCGGTAGCGGGGGGGAGCAGTTCTTC.